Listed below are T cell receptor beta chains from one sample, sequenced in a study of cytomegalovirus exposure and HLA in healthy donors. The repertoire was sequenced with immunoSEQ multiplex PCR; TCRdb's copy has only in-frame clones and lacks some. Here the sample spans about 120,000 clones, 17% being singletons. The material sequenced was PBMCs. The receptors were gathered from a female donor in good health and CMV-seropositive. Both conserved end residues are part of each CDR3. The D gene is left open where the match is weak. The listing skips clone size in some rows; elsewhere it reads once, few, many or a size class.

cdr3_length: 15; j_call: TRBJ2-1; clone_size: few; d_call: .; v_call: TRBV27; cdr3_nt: TGTGCCAGCAGTTTAGCGGCAAACTCCTACAATGAGCAGTTCTTC; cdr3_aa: CASSLAANSYNEQFF
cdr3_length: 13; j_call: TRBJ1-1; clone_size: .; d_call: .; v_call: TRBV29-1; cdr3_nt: TGCAGCGTTCGTGGACAGAAGAACACTGAAGCTTTCTTT; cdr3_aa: CSVRGQKNTEAFF
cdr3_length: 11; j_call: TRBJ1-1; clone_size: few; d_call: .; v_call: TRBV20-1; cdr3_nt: TGCAGTGCTACTACGCCGCGTGAAGCTTTCTTT; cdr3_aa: CSATTPREAFF
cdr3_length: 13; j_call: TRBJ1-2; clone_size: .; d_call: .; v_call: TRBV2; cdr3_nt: TGTGCCAGCAGAGACGACAGGAGCTATGGCTACACCTTC; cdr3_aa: CASRDDRSYGYTF
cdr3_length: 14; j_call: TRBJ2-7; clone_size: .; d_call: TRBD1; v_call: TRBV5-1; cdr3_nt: TGCGCCAGCAGCAAACCGGGACAGTCCTACGAGCAGTACTTC; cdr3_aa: CASSKPGQSYEQYF
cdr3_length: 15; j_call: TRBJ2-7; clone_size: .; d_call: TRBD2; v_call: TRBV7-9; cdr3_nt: TGTGCCAGCAGCTTCCTGACTAGCGGGGGGGCCGAGCAGTACTTC; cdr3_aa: CASSFLTSGGAEQYF
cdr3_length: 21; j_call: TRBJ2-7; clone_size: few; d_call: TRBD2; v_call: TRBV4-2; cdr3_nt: TGTGCCAGCAGCCCGGGGGTGTGGACTAGCGGGAGATTGGAAGTGATGTACGAGCAGTACTTC; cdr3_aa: CASSPGVWTSGRLEVMYEQYF
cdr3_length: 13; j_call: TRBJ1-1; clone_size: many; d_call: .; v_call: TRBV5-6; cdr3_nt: TGTGCCAGCAGCACTGATGAGAACACTGAAGCTTTCTTT; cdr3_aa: CASSTDENTEAFF
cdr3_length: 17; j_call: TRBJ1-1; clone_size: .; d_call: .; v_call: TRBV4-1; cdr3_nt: TGCGCCAGCAGCCGTAGAATTTCCACCTACCAGAACACTGAAGCTTTCTTT; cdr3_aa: CASSRRISTYQNTEAFF
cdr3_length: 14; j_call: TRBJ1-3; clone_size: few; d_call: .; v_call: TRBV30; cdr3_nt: TGTGCCTGGAGTGAACAGGTCTGGCGGAACACCATATATTTT; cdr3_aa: CAWSEQVWRNTIYF
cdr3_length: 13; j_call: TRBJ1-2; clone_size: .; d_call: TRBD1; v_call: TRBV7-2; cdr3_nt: TGTGCCAGCAGCTTACAGGGGGCGGGCGGCTACACCTTC; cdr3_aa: CASSLQGAGGYTF
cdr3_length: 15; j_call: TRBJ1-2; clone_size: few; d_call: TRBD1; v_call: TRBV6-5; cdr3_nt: TGTGCCAGCAGTCCCGGACAGGCTCTCTTCTATGGCTACACCTTC; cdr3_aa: CASSPGQALFYGYTF
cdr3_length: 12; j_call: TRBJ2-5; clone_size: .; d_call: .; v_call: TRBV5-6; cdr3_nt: TGTGCCAGCAGCATCCTTTTGGAGACCCAGTACTTC; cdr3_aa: CASSILLETQYF
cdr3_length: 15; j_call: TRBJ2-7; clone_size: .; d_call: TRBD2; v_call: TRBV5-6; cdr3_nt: TGTGCCAGCACGGGGGGGAGGACTAGAGCCTACGAGCAGTACTTC; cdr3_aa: CASTGGRTRAYEQYF
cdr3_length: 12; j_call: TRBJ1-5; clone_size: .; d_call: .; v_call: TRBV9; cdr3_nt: TGTGCCAGCAGCATGGGGACAACCCCCCTGCATTTT; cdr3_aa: CASSMGTTPLHF
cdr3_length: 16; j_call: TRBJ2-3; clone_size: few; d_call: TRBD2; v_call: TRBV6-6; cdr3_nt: TGTGCCAGCAGTCGGACACGGGGGGGAAGTGCAGATACGCAGTATTTT; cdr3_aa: CASSRTRGGSADTQYF
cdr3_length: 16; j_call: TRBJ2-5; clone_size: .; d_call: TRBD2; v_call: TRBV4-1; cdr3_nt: TGCGCCAGCAGCCAAGACGCGGCGGGGGGGGTAGAGACCCAGTACTTC; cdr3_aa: CASSQDAAGGVETQYF
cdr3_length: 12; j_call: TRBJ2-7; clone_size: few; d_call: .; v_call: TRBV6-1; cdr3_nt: TGTGCCAGCAGTGAGGCGGGGCTCGAGCAGTACTTC; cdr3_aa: CASSEAGLEQYF
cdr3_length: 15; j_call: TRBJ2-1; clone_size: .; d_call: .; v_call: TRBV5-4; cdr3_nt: TGTGCCAGCAGCTTGGCCGTTGGACTATACAATGAGCAGTTCTTC; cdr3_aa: CASSLAVGLYNEQFF
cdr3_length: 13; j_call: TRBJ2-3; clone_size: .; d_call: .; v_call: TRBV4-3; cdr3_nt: TGCGCCAGCAGCCAAGATGGCAGGTATACGCAGTATTTT; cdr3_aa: CASSQDGRYTQYF
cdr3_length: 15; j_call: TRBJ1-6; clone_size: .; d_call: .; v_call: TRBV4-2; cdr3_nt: TGTGCCAGCAGCCAATTTGCAGGAGGGAGTTCACCCCTCCACTTT; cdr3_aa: CASSQFAGGSSPLHF
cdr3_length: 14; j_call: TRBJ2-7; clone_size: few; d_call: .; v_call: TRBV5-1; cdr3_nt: TGCGCCAGCAGCTTGGACTTCCTTTCCTACGAGCAGTACTTC; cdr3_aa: CASSLDFLSYEQYF
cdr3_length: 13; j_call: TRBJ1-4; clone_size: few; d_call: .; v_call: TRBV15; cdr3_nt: TGTGCCACCAGCAGAGACCCGTCCGAAAAACTGTTTTTT; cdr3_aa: CATSRDPSEKLFF
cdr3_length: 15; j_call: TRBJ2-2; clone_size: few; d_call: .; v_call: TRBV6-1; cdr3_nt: TGTGCCAGCAGCAAATTACAGGGGAACACCGGGGAGCTGTTTTTT; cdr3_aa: CASSKLQGNTGELFF
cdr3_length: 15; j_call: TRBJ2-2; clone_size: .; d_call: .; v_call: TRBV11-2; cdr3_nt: TGTGCCAGCAGCTTAGGTCAAAAGAACACCGGGGAGCTGTTTTTT; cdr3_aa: CASSLGQKNTGELFF
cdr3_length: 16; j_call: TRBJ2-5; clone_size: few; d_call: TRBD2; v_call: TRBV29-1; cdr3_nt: TGCAGCGTTGAACCGAGATCTAGCGGGGGACTGGAGACCCAGTACTTC; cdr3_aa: CSVEPRSSGGLETQYF
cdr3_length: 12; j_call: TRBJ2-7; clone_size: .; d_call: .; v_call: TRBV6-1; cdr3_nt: TGTGCCAGCAGCCAAGATGGCGGAATTCAGTACTTC; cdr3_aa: CASSQDGGIQYF